This T cell receptor beta chain was captured in a study of shared clonotypes between healthy human individuals. All the donors were Caucasian adults who lived in Nashville, Tennessee. The V end lost 1 base, the J end lost 2 bases, and 9 bases lay between the germline ends. The CDR3 spans 15 residues. Germline CDR1 reads SGHTA; CDR2 reads FQGNSA. Some clones are missing from TCRdb's copy, which holds only in-frame ones; the method was immunoSEQ multiplex PCR. The top ten clones hold about 0.39% of a sample with roughly 2.2 million clones, approximately 93% of them seen once. The chain combines TRBV7-2 with TRBJ1-3; D unresolved. This receptor was identified in a man younger than 35 in good health. Some clones in this sample may be carry-over from other donors' samples. The sequenced sample consisted of naive CD4+ T cells from PBMCs. Regarding subset: CD45RA+ positively selected. The CDR3 is CASSLVWAAGNTIYF. CDR3 DNA: TGTGCCAGCAGCTTAGTATGGGCAGCTGGAAACACCATATATTTT.